The clone carrying this TCR beta chain was seen at least ten times. The germline V gene has CDR1 SGHAT and CDR2 FQNNGV. After removal of 6 bases from V and 3 bases from J, the junction contained 14 bases not matched to a gene. This CDR3 region has 17 residues. These data belong to a study of T cells in Graves' hyperthyroidism and ophthalmopathy. RNA transcripts provided the source from which TCR beta CDR3 regions were amplified. The HTBI primer set served for first-round RT-PCR of the TCR CDR3. In TCRdb, the multiplex PCR reads were re-called with MiXCR into one record per CDR3 protein. The sample consists of around 340,000 distinct CDR3 sequences, roughly 13% of them appearing once.

The receptor comes from a woman between 25 and 40 years old with Graves' hyperthyroidism. The sample was blood. This sequence joins TRBV11-2 and TRBJ2-3; TRBD2 matches 8 bases. The CDR3 DNA follows: TGTGCCAGCAGGATGATTAGCGGGATAAGAGGGACAGATACGCAGTATTTT. It specifies CASRMISGIRGTDTQYF.